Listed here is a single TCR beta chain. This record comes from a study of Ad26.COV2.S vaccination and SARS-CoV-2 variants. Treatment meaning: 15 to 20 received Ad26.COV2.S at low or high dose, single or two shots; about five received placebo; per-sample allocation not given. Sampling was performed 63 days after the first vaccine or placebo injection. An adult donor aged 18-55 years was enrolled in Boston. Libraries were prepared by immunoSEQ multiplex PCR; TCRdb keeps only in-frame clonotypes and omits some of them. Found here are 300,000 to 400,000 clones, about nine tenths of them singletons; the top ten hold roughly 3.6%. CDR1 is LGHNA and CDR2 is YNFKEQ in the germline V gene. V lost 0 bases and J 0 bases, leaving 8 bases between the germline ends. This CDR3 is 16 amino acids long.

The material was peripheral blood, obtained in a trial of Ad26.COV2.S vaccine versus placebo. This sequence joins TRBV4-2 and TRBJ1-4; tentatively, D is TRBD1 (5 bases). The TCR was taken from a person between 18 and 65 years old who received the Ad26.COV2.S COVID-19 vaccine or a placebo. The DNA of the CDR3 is TGTGCCAGCAGCCAAGACCGGGGCGCAACTAATGAAAAACTGTTTTTT. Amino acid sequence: CASSQDRGATNEKLFF.